Following are 22 T cell receptor beta chains from one sample sequenced in a study of lymphopenia after photon versus proton radiotherapy. TCRdb's table, derived via immunoSEQ multiplex PCR, lists solely in-frame clones and lacks some. The data hold some 70,000 clones, with around 87% observed a single time. Sequencing used peripheral blood, obtained from a patient treated with proton-based radiotherapy. The source of these receptors is an elderly man with esophageal cancer.

The CDR3 is CASSQGLYEQYF. CDR3 DNA: TGTGCCAGCAGCCAAGGACTCTACGAGCAGTACTTC. This chain uses TRBV4-2 with TRBJ2-5; no definite D call. The end of the DNA aligns better with TRBJ2-7, so the J call may be wrong. The CDR3 length is 12 residues. Germline loops: CDR1 LGHNA, CDR2 YNFKEQ.

This chain joins TRBV5-1 and TRBJ2-1; TRBD2 matches 7 bases. Per the germline V gene, CDR1 is SGHRS and CDR2 is YFSETQ. The CDR3 runs 12 residues. Unmatched junction bases numbered 2, after V lost 0 bases and J lost 11 bases. This chain's CDR3 is CASSLEGTKQFF. In nucleotides, the CDR3 is TGCGCCAGCAGCTTGGAAGGGACTAAGCAGTTCTTC.

The V gene is TRBV14, the J gene TRBJ2-7, with 8 bases identical to TRBD2. Per germline, CDR1 SGHDN and CDR2 FVKESK. This CDR3 is built from 16 residues. The V gene end was trimmed by 0 bases and the J gene end by 1 base; junction bases not matched to a gene: 5. CDR3 bases: TGTGCCAGCAGCCAAGATCGGGGGGGATATTCCTACGAGCAGTACTTC. Translation: CASSQDRGGYSYEQYF.

V is TRBV14 and J is TRBJ1-2; D remains ambiguous. The germline V gene encodes CDR1 SGHDN and CDR2 FVKESK. With 1 base removed from V and 6 bases from J, the gap between germline ends came to 15 bases. This CDR3 contains 15 residues. Here the CDR3 reads CASSQGIIDLDGYTF. The CDR3 coding sequence is TGTGCCAGCAGCCAAGGTATTATAGACCTAGATGGCTACACCTTC.

The chain uses TRBV2 and TRBJ1-6, with D maybe TRBD1 (5 bases). The CDR3 is made up of 15 amino acids. Between the trimmed V and J ends, which lost 7 bases and 8 bases, there was a span of 18 bases. Per the germline V gene, CDR1 is SNHLY and CDR2 is FYNNEI. Written as DNA, the CDR3 is TGTGCCAGCAAAAACAAGGGACTCTGGGATTCACCCCTCCACTTT. Protein product: CASKNKGLWDSPLHF.

This sequence joins TRBV27 and TRBJ2-1, with 14 bases identical to TRBD2. CDR3 length equals 17 residues. Germline-derived CDR1 and CDR2 are MNHEY and SMNVEV (reference sequence). The J segment lost 5 bases and the V segment lost 2 bases, leaving 5 bases of the junction unmatched. The CDR3 sequence is CASSLRLAGGPHNEQFF. The CDR3 coding sequence is TGTGCCAGCAGTTTAAGACTAGCGGGAGGGCCCCACAATGAGCAGTTCTTC.

This clone was recorded only once. In nucleotides, the CDR3 is TGCGCCAGCAGTCACGGGCAGGGGATTGGTGGCTACACCTTC. Amino acids: CASSHGQGIGGYTF. The chain combines TRBV4-3 with TRBJ1-2; possibly TRBD1 for D (6 bases). V was pared by 6 bases and J by 7 bases, with 18 bases between. Germline CDR1 reads LGHNA; CDR2 reads YSLEER. CDR3 length: 14 amino acids.

The J gene is TRBJ1-1, the V gene TRBV9, with D possibly matching TRBD1 (5 bases). CDR3 length equals 13 residues. The germline V gene encodes CDR1 SGDLS and CDR2 YYNGEE. Trimming removed 3 bases from V and 7 bases from J, with 13 bases in between. CDR3 sequence (DNA): TGTGCCAGCAGCGGCAGGTGGGACGGTGAAGCTTTCTTT. It encodes CASSGRWDGEAFF.

This clone has only a few counts. This chain links TRBV4-1 with TRBJ2-7; D is possibly TRBD2 (6 bases). Germline values: CDR1 MGHRA, CDR2 YSYEKL. V was shortened by 4 bases and J by 1 base, with 14 bases between the two germline ends. There are 15 residues in the CDR3. The CDR3 protein is CASSPPDRESYEQYF. CDR3 sequence (DNA): TGCGCCAGCAGCCCTCCCGATCGGGAGTCCTACGAGCAGTACTTC.

The rearrangement uses TRBV4-3 and TRBJ1-1; D is uncertain. The germline V and J ends were trimmed by 1 base and 7 bases, with 10 bases remaining between them. CDR3 size: 13 residues. The germline V gene encodes CDR1 LGHNA and CDR2 YSLEER. Here the CDR3 reads CASSQVVGLEAFF. The CDR3 DNA sequence: TGCGCCAGCAGCCAAGTCGTCGGCCTTGAAGCTTTCTTT.

The rearrangement links TRBV5-5 to TRBJ1-2; TRBD1 aligns across 8 bases. The CDR3 extends over 15 amino acids. Germline CDR1 SGHKS, CDR2 YYEKEE (reference sequence). With V trimmed by 3 bases and J by 6 bases, 10 bases remained unmatched. CDR3 DNA sequence: TGTGCCAGCAGCTCTGTTGCAGGGGGCGCGAATGGCTACACCTTC. Translating it yields CASSSVAGGANGYTF.

V gene TRBV9 combines with J gene TRBJ2-4; D may be TRBD2 (6 bases). CDR3 length equals 13 residues. Trimming pared 1 base from V and 15 bases from J, leaving 17 bases between. The germline CDR1 and CDR2 sequences are SGDLS and YYNGEE. CDR3 in DNA: TGTGCCAGCAGCGTAAGGTCGGAGGGTCGGGCGTACTTC. It is translated as CASSVRSEGRAYF.

This rearrangement joins TRBV11-1 to TRBJ2-1; 9 nucleotides align to TRBD2. The trim removed 3 bases at V and 10 bases at J, leaving 7 bases unmatched. The V gene's germline CDR1 is SGHAT and CDR2 FQDESV (reference sequence). This CDR3 region has 14 residues. In DNA, the CDR3 is TGTGCCAGCAGCTTCCGAAGTAGCGGGAGAGAGCAGTTCTTC. This sequence encodes CASSFRSSGREQFF.

The chain's CDR3 is CASSPTRDEEKLFF. The DNA for the CDR3 is TGTGCCAGCAGCCCTACCCGGGATGAAGAAAAACTGTTTTTT. The rearrangement joins TRBV11-1 to TRBJ1-4; no reliable D call. The CDR3 length is 14 residues. Germline CDR1 is SGHAT and CDR2 is FQDESV (reference sequence). Deletions cut 5 bases from V and 8 bases from J, with 15 bases between.

CDR3 DNA: TGTGCCAGCAGCTTAGACGGGGCAGCCTACGAGCAGTACTTC. Protein: CASSLDGAAYEQYF. This rearrangement joins TRBV7-9 to TRBJ2-5; TRBD1 or TRBD2 may be the D gene (5 bases each). The J call could be wrong; TRBJ2-7 is a better fit for the DNA end. CDR1 is SEHNR, CDR2 FQNEAQ, per germline (reference sequence). The CDR3 is 14 residues long.

This clone occurred once. The genes are TRBV7-6 and TRBJ2-2, with D maybe TRBD1 (5 bases). This CDR3 comprises 15 residues. The V end lost 3 bases, the J end lost 4 bases, and 12 bases lay between the germline ends. Germline CDR1 reads SGHVS; CDR2 reads FNYEAQ. CDR3 nucleotide sequence: TGTGCCAGCAGCTTGGTGTCAAGGGGCACCGGGGAGCTGTTTTTT. Translation gives CASSLVSRGTGELFF.

This chain joins TRBV2 and TRBJ2-1; 7 bases agree with TRBD2. With V trimmed by 3 bases and J by 7 bases, 12 bases remained unmatched. The CDR3 sequence is 16 residues long. Germline V gene lookup returns CDR1 SNHLY and CDR2 FYNNEI. In nucleotides, the CDR3 is TGTGCCAGCAGTGACGGGAGGCTAGCTGACCCGAATGAGCAGTTCTTC. Translation: CASSDGRLADPNEQFF. Full variable domain (rest looked up from reference TRBV2 and TRBJ2-1): EPEVTQTPSHQVTQMGQEVILRCVPISNHLYFYWYRQILGQKVEFLVSFYNNEISEKSEIFDDQFSVERPDGSNFTLKIRSTKLEDSAMYFCASSDGRLADPNEQFFGPGTRLTVL.

As regards this clone: Different DNA sequences within this sample yield the same CDR3. The V call is TRBV19, the J call TRBJ2-7; D gene unclear. Germline values: CDR1 LNHDA, CDR2 SQIVND (reference sequence). The V and J ends lost 0 bases and 3 bases respectively, with 6 bases between them. This CDR3 is 13 amino acids long. The CDR3 DNA sequence: TGTGCCAGTAGTATAGATCGTGACTACGAGCAGTACTTC. It specifies CASSIDRDYEQYF.

This chain joins TRBV13 and TRBJ2-7, with 7 bases matching TRBD1. CDR1 is PRHDT, CDR2 FYEKMQ, per germline (reference sequence). The CDR3 runs 13 residues. With V trimmed by 4 bases and J by 4 bases, 4 bases remained unmatched. The CDR3, as DNA: TGTGCCAGCAGCTCCTGGGACAGTTACGAGCAGTACTTC. Amino acids: CASSSWDSYEQYF.

The chain carries TRBV27 and TRBJ2-1, with D perhaps TRBD1 or TRBD2 (5 bases each). Trimming removed 4 bases at V and 10 bases at J, with 14 bases between. CDR1 and CDR2 from the germline V gene are MNHEY and SMNVEV (reference sequence). This CDR3 is built from 13 residues. The CDR3 is CASSSGLAGEQFF. CDR3 DNA: TGTGCCAGCAGTTCAGGACTGGCAGGGGAGCAGTTCTTC.

The rearrangement joins TRBV5-1 to TRBJ1-3; D is ambiguous. V lost 0 bases and J lost 2, with 6 bases in between. The CDR3 covers 14 residues. The germline CDR1 and CDR2 sequences are SGHRS and YFSETQ. The CDR3 loop is CASSLDLAGNTIYF. Here the CDR3 DNA reads TGCGCCAGCAGCTTGGATTTGGCTGGAAACACCATATATTTT.

V is TRBV5-4 and J is TRBJ2-5; no firm D call. Germline loops: CDR1 SGHNT, CDR2 YYREEE (reference sequence). V was clipped by 4 bases and J by 0 bases, with 4 bases between them. The CDR3 consists of 12 residues. As DNA, the CDR3 is TGTGCCAGCAGCCTGTACCAAGAGACCCAGTACTTC. Its translation is CASSLYQETQYF. The full variable domain, with the rest looked up from reference TRBV5-4 and TRBJ2-5, is ETGVTQSPTHLIKTRGQQVTLRCSSQSGHNTVSWYQQALGQGPQFIFQYYREEENGRGNFPPRFSGLQFPNYSSELNVNALELDDSALYLCASSLYQETQYFGPGTRLLVL.